The entry that follows covers one T cell receptor beta chain sequence. No cognate antigen has been identified for it. No base-level quality is on record; no much larger clone is a single base apart. Preparation of the library involved the immunoSEQ multiplex PCR assay. For TCR sequencing, RNA was extracted from every sample and reverse transcribed into cDNA to serve as template. SuperScript III was used for first-strand cDNA synthesis, primed with a 2:1 mix of oligo-dT and random hexamers. A synthetic immune receptor repertoire was used to assess amplification bias, and residual bias was removed computationally. Turning to the authors' computational methods: Raw reads were preprocessed to remove errors, and CDR3 was defined according to IMGT conventions as the region from the conserved cysteine to phenylalanine. Clonality was computed as 1 minus the Shannon entropy, with the entropy normalized by log2 of the number of productive unique TCRs. Scalp TCRbeta sequences were cross-referenced with sorted blood CD4 and CD8 repertoires so that the CD4 or CD8 identity of scalp clones could be inferred. TCRdb obtained this table from immuneACCESS and retained in-frame rearrangements with V and J assigned. These tables miss some clones; where compared with another copy, unresolved V genes account for less than half of the shortfall, and the remainder is unexplained. For V, J and clone size, that table is used; D and trimming come from the DNA. This sample lists some 240,000 clones; more than 45% were detected once. The top ten constitute 1.6% of the sample.

This specimen's time point label, per the study, means: around 29 days on oral tofacitinib. The treatment or condition label, read with the paper, signifies: oral pan-JAK inhibitor, 5-10 mg twice daily. Lesional scalp punch biopsies and peripheral blood were obtained from alopecia areata patients. PBMCs were separated by density centrifugation and stained for CD3, CD4 and CD8, after which CD4+ and CD8+ T cells were sorted on a FACSAria. This specimen comes from a study of CD8+ T cells in alopecia areata (dated by TCRdb to the late 2010s). Regarding the research as a whole: The treated patients took part in an open-label pilot trial in which moderate-to-severe alopecia areata was treated with oral tofacitinib at 5 to 10 mg twice daily. Tofacitinib was given for 6 to 18 months, followed by 6 months of follow-up off drug to assess delayed response and recurrence. Disease severity in treated patients was measured with the SALT score, which quantifies the percentage of affected scalp surface area. The study used high-throughput TCRbeta sequencing to examine T cell clonal expansion in alopecia areata, in both the C3H/HeJ mouse model and human patients. In humans, TCRbeta sequencing was performed on scalp tissue and on sorted CD4+ and CD8+ peripheral blood T cells from healthy controls and from patients with patchy or totalis/universalis alopecia areata. Biopsies were taken from tofacitinib-treated patients at baseline and at 4 and 24 weeks of treatment, and a later scalp biopsy was taken in several of the tofacitinib-treated patients. Clonality in the scalp was compared among normal scalp (n=4), patchy alopecia areata scalp (n=8), and alopecia totalis/universalis scalp (n=8). RNA was extracted with the PAXgene miRNA kit for fixed scalp, the miRNeasy kit for PBMCs, and the RNeasy kit for mouse skin. immunoSEQ multiplex PCR using 35 Vbeta forward primers and 13 Jbeta reverse primers was used to amplify TCRbeta CDR3 regions.

At the junction V is shortened by 0 bases and J by 0 bases, with 7 bases in between. Spanning cysteine to phenylalanine, the CDR3 consists of 15 amino acids. The entry retains the CDR3 DNA only, 45 bases that are in frame from base 1. The CDR1 and CDR2 encoded by the germline V gene are SGHDT and YYEEEE. Summary of the overall study and its limitations: With tofacitinib, both scalp clonality and the number of expanded CD8+ clones among the top 100 scalp clones went down significantly. Higher clonality and more expanded CD8+ clones were observed in lesional scalp than in normal scalp, particularly in alopecia totalis/universalis, a finding suggestive of antigenic drive. Compared with mice, TCR sequences shared between patients were less clear, possibly partly because of HLA diversity across the patient population. Unlike mouse skin, where gammadelta T cells dominate, normal human skin contains resident alphabeta T cells that get sequenced too, which complicates analysis of the scalp TCR repertoire. The treated cohort was small, with a single nonresponder, so links between baseline CD8+ expansion and response need larger studies. Many expanded lesional clones persisted in scalp and blood during tofacitinib treatment, which may partly explain relapse after stopping treatment.

The sample here was CD4+ T cells sorted from blood, taken at week 4, from a patient treated with tofacitinib. The V gene is TRBV5-6 and the J gene is TRBJ1-5; possibly the D gene is TRBD1, per 5 matching bases. This receptor was obtained from a human donor with alopecia areata. The CDR3 sequence is CASSLGQTSNQPQHF. At the DNA level, the sequence is TGTGCCAGCAGCTTGGGACAGACTAGCAATCAGCCCCAGCATTTT.